The TCR beta chain under discussion was sequenced for a study of blood T cells in healthy people across ages. In its sample, this clonotype was seen a few times. From germline, CDR1 is SQVTM and CDR2 ANQGSEA. Trimming pared 2 bases from V and 7 bases from J, leaving 13 bases between. The CDR3 extends over 13 amino acids. Primed by a sample-barcoded 5' primer and a J-beta primer mix, a second PCR proceeded for 7 to 11 cycles. TCRdb re-called the 5' RACE reads through MiXCR, storing one row per CDR3 protein. The sample lists 600,000 to 800,000 distinct CDR3 sequences, roughly 20% seen once, with 3.5% to 4% in the top ten.

The sequence came from a man in his 70s in good health. The gene calls are TRBV29-1 and TRBJ2-3; D is undetermined. The sample consisted of blood. The CDR3 DNA reads TGCAGCGTTGAAACGCAGGCCGAGAATACGCAGTATTTT. Translation: CSVETQAENTQYF.